These 27 T cell receptor beta chains were sequenced from one sample in a study of cytomegalovirus exposure and HLA in healthy donors. With 60 Vbeta and 13 Jbeta primers, the PCR was carried out. This table comes from immunoSEQ multiplex PCR, and its TCRdb copy is limited to in-frame clones, with some not included. The sample includes under 200,000 clones. The sample taken for sequencing was PBMCs. The receptors were sampled from a man aged 30 to 45 in good health and CMV-seronegative.

V is TRBV29-1 and J is TRBJ1-6; 7 bases match TRBD1. V trimming: 7 bases; J trimming: 5 bases; junction bases outside the gene matches: 8. This CDR3 spans 14 amino acids. In germline, CDR1 is SQVTM, CDR2 ANQGSEA. The CDR3 protein is CSARGQQNNSPLHF. CDR3 DNA: TGCAGCGCCCGGGGACAGCAAAATAATTCACCCCTCCACTTT.

V gene TRBV7-9 combines with J gene TRBJ2-3; 10 bases are a match to TRBD1. V was pared by 5 bases and J by 0 bases, with 2 bases of the junction left unmatched. The CDR3 has 15 amino acids. The germline CDR1 and CDR2 sequences are SEHNR and FQNEAQ (reference sequence). The CDR3 coding sequence is TGTGCCAGCAGCCAGGGACAGGGGAGCACAGATACGCAGTATTTT. Translation gives CASSQGQGSTDTQYF.

This rearrangement joins TRBV2 to TRBJ2-4; 10 bases are a match to TRBD1. The V gene end was trimmed by 6 bases and the J gene end by 2 bases; junction bases not matched to a gene: 7. This CDR3 comprises 16 residues. CDR1 is SNHLY, CDR2 FYNNEI, per germline. The CDR3 DNA reads TGTGCCAGCAGGGAGAGACAGGGGGCTTCCAAAAACATTCAGTACTTC. Encoded protein: CASRERQGASKNIQYF.

The chain combines TRBV7-9 with TRBJ1-6, with TRBD1 as a possible D gene (6 bases). With 5 bases removed from V and 7 bases from J, the gap between germline ends came to 15 bases. Germline V gives CDR1 SEHNR, CDR2 FQNEAQ (reference sequence). The CDR3 covers 15 residues. CDR3 region: CASSRGGVPNSPLHF. The CDR3 DNA reads TGTGCCAGCAGCAGAGGGGGGGTTCCCAATTCACCCCTCCACTTT.

The chain uses TRBV7-8 and TRBJ1-2; 8 positions match TRBD1. V was pared by 4 bases and J by 3 bases, with 1 base of the junction left unmatched. This CDR3 comprises 13 residues. The germline gives CDR1 SGHVS, CDR2 FQNEAQ. CDR3 region: CASSWTGHYGYTF. The DNA of the CDR3 is TGTGCCAGCAGCTGGACAGGGCACTATGGCTACACCTTC.

The rearrangement uses TRBV10-3 and TRBJ2-1; 12 bases agree with TRBD1. Trimming took 10 bases from V and 6 from J; bases not matched to a gene: 7. The CDR3 is 14 amino acids. CDR1 is ENHRY and CDR2 is SYGVKD in the germline V gene. The CDR3 is CATYRDRGLNEQFF. CDR3 nucleotides: TGTGCCACCTATCGGGACAGGGGGCTCAATGAGCAGTTCTTC.

V and J are TRBV19 and TRBJ1-1, with D hard to call. This CDR3 is built from 15 residues. Trimming cost V 1 base and J 1 base, with 10 bases left between them. Germline V gene sequence: CDR1 LNHDA, CDR2 SQIVND (reference sequence). CDR3 protein: CASSIVVFGNTEAFF. CDR3 bases: TGTGCCAGTAGTATAGTGGTCTTCGGGAACACTGAAGCTTTCTTT.

The chain combines TRBV5-6 with TRBJ2-7; the D gene is possibly TRBD2 (5 bases). Germline V lookup: CDR1 SGHDT, CDR2 YYEEEE. Trimming removed 4 bases from V and 2 bases from J, with 7 bases in between. CDR3 length equals 12 residues. The CDR3 region is CASSGSTYEQYF. The CDR3 bases are TGTGCCAGCAGCGGGAGTACCTACGAGCAGTACTTC.

The rearrangement uses TRBV5-4 and TRBJ2-3; a weak D match, TRBD1 (6 bases). Germline CDR1 SGHNT, CDR2 YYREEE (reference sequence). Trimming took off 0 bases at V and 4 bases at J, with 6 bases between the two ends. The CDR3 totals 13 residues. CDR3 DNA: TGTGCCAGCAGCTTGGAGGGGGCAGATACGCAGTATTTT. Its translation: CASSLEGADTQYF.

The chain carries TRBV28 and TRBJ1-5; perhaps TRBD1 as D (5 bases). CDR3 size: 15 residues. Germline CDR1 is MDHEN and CDR2 is SYDVKM. The V end was cut by 10 bases, the J end by 3 bases, with 19 bases between. The CDR3: CATTPRQNDNQPQHF. The CDR3 DNA is TGTGCCACAACGCCTAGACAGAATGACAATCAGCCCCAGCATTTT.

This chain links TRBV2 with TRBJ1-4; perhaps TRBD1 as D (6 bases). The CDR3 length is 14 residues. Germline assignment: CDR1 SNHLY and CDR2 FYNNEI. Deletions cut 5 bases from V and 8 bases from J, with 15 bases between. This CDR3 is CASSRGQSREKLFF. CDR3 nucleotides: TGTGCCAGCAGTCGAGGACAGAGCCGGGAAAAACTGTTTTTT.

The chain has TRBV5-1 and TRBJ1-4; D is possibly TRBD1 (5 bases). The CDR3 contains 14 residues. Deletions cut 2 bases from V and 8 bases from J, with 13 bases between. CDR1 is SGHRS and CDR2 is YFSETQ in the germline V gene. For the CDR3, the DNA is TGCGCCAGCAGCTTTGGACAAGTGGAAGAAAAACTGTTTTTT. It yields the protein CASSFGQVEEKLFF.

This chain connects TRBV5-5 to TRBJ2-2; D is possibly TRBD2 (6 bases). This CDR3 is built from 16 residues. V was clipped by 3 bases and J by 0 bases, with 12 bases between them. The germline V gene encodes CDR1 SGHKS and CDR2 YYEKEE (reference sequence). Written as DNA, the CDR3 is TGTGCCAGCAGCTCGGGACTGGTAACGAACACCGGGGAGCTGTTTTTT. Amino acids: CASSSGLVTNTGELFF.

The chain links TRBV29-1 to TRBJ2-7; TRBD1 is a possible D gene (6 bases). In germline, CDR1 is SQVTM, CDR2 ANQGSEA. Trimming left V 7 bases short and J 3 bases short, with 10 bases between. The CDR3 runs 11 residues. The CDR3 region has the DNA TGCAGCGCCAGACAGGACTACGAGCAGTACTTC. It encodes CSARQDYEQYF.

The rearrangement joins TRBV5-4 to TRBJ2-3; possible D gene TRBD2, 5 bases. The germline V and J ends were trimmed by 6 bases and 2 bases, with 10 bases remaining between them. CDR3 length equals 13 residues. The germline CDR1 and CDR2 sequences are SGHNT and YYREEE (reference sequence). This CDR3 is CASNSRDTDTQYF. The CDR3 DNA reads TGTGCCAGCAACTCCCGGGACACAGATACGCAGTATTTT.

J is TRBJ1-1 and V is TRBV18, with D possibly being TRBD1 (5 bases). The CDR3 runs to 16 residues. Trimming pared 1 base from V and 1 base from J, leaving 13 bases between. CDR1 and CDR2 (germline): KGHSH, LQKENI. The CDR3, as DNA: TGTGCCAGCTCACCACAGGGCGGGACGGCGAACACTGAAGCTTTCTTT. Amino acid sequence: CASSPQGGTANTEAFF.

The chain employs TRBV10-3 and TRBJ2-3; 7 bases line up with TRBD2. From germline, CDR1 is ENHRY and CDR2 SYGVKD. The CDR3 sequence is 17 residues long. V was clipped by 3 bases and J by 3 bases; unmatched bases: 12. The CDR3 loop is CAISDRARGLKTDTQYF. CDR3 in DNA: TGTGCCATCAGTGACCGGGCCCGGGGACTAAAGACAGATACGCAGTATTTT.

The rearrangement joins TRBV5-1 to TRBJ2-5; 7 bases align to TRBD2. V lost 6 bases to trimming and J lost 2 bases; unmatched junction nucleotides: 1. This CDR3 is 12 amino acids long. Germline lookup yields CDR1 SGHRS and CDR2 YFSETQ. The CDR3 loop is CASKAGQETQYF. CDR3 bases: TGCGCCAGCAAAGCGGGGCAAGAGACCCAGTACTTC. The full variable domain, completed using reference TRBV5-1 and TRBJ2-5, is KAGVTQTPRYLIKTRGQQVTLSCSPISGHRSVSWYQQTPGQGLQFLFEYFSETQRNKGNFPGRFSGRQFSNSRSEMNVSTLELGDSALYLCASKAGQETQYFGPGTRLLVL.

V and J are TRBV12-2 and TRBJ2-7; the table's TRBD2 call for D was not verified on the DNA. TRBV12-2 is a pseudogene locus. This CDR3 has 13 residues. CDR3 coding DNA: TGTGCAAGTCGCTTAGTTCTCCGGGGCGAGCAGTACTTC. Residues: CASRLVLRGEQYF.

The V gene is TRBV10-2, the J gene TRBJ2-1; TRBD2 matches at 16 bases. CDR1 WSHSY and CDR2 SAAADI come from the germline V gene. The CDR3 sequence is 15 residues long. V shed 6 bases, J shed 7 bases, and the junction held 3 bases outside the gene matches. The chain's CDR3 is CASSKGLAGGNEQFF. DNA for the CDR3: TGCGCCAGCAGCAAGGGACTAGCGGGAGGGAATGAGCAGTTCTTC.

The chain links TRBV7-2 to TRBJ1-2; 7 positions agree with TRBD1. Germline assignment: CDR1 SGHTA and CDR2 FQGNSA. The CDR3 has 16 residues. The V and J ends lost 0 bases and 0 bases, in that order; junction bases with no gene match: 4. The CDR3 protein is CASSLAGTASNYGYTF. The CDR3 DNA is TGTGCCAGCAGCTTAGCCGGGACAGCCTCTAACTATGGCTACACCTTC.

This chain uses TRBV10-1 with TRBJ2-1; 13 bases agree with TRBD2. Germline-derived CDR1 and CDR2 are WNHNN and SYGVQD (reference sequence). This CDR3 has 13 residues. After removal of 3 bases from V and 15 bases from J, the junction contained 5 bases not matched to a gene. In DNA form, the CDR3 reads TGCGCCAGCAGTGACCCACTAGCGGGAGGGATGTTCTTC. Translated: CASSDPLAGGMFF.

The chain uses TRBV6-6 and TRBJ2-7, with TRBD2 matching 7 bases. Germline CDR1 and CDR2: MNHNY and SVGAGI (reference sequence). The V and J ends lost 0 bases and 5 bases, in that order; junction bases with no gene match: 4. This CDR3 comprises 14 residues. In nucleotides, the CDR3 is TGTGCCAGCAGTTACTCGGGGAGGGGCAACGAGCAGTACTTC. Encoded protein: CASSYSGRGNEQYF.

This sequence joins TRBV5-4 and TRBJ1-2; D not resolved. V gave up 0 bases and J gave up 10 bases, with 13 bases separating them. The CDR3 has 13 residues. Germline CDR1 is SGHNT and CDR2 is YYREEE (reference sequence). In DNA, the CDR3 is TGTGCCAGCAGCTTGGAAACAGCGGGCTACTACACCTTC. Its translation is CASSLETAGYYTF.

The CDR3 sequence: CASIQTGSNGYTF. Written as DNA, the CDR3 is TGTGCCAGCATCCAGACAGGGAGTAATGGCTACACCTTC. This chain uses TRBV6-6 with TRBJ1-2; 7 bases map to TRBD1. The trim removed 7 bases at V and 6 bases at J, leaving 8 bases unmatched. CDR1 is MNHNY and CDR2 is SVGAGI in the germline V gene (reference sequence). CDR3 size: 13 residues.

The chain carries TRBV11-3 and TRBJ2-3; D not certain. Trimming removed 5 bases at V and 2 bases at J, with 5 bases between. The CDR3 sequence is 12 residues long. CDR1 SGHNT and CDR2 YENEEA come from the germline V gene. Written as DNA, the CDR3 is TGTGCCAGCAGCCTCTCCACAGATACGCAGTATTTT. It encodes CASSLSTDTQYF.

The rearrangement uses TRBV14 and TRBJ2-1, with 8 nucleotides matching TRBD2. Per germline, CDR1 SGHDN and CDR2 FVKESK. With 1 base clipped from V and 3 bases from J, the junction kept 2 bases outside the gene matches. The length of the CDR3 is 15 residues. This chain's CDR3 is CASSQVAGSYNEQFF. The CDR3 DNA sequence: TGTGCCAGCAGCCAAGTAGCGGGAAGCTACAATGAGCAGTTCTTC. The whole variable domain, remainder taken from reference TRBV14 and TRBJ2-1, is EAGVTQFPSHSVIEKGQTVTLRCDPISGHDNLYWYRRVMGKEIKFLLHFVKESKQDESGMPNNRFLAERTGGTYSTLKVQPAELEDSGVYFCASSQVAGSYNEQFFGPGTRLTVL.